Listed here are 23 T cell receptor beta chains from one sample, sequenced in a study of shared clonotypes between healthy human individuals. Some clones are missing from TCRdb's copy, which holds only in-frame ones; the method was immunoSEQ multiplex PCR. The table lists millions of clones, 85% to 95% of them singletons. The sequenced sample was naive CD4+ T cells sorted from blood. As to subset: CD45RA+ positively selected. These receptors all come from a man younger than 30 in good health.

The chain's CDR3 is CASILDRNNEKLFF. DNA for the CDR3: TGTGCCAGCATTCTAGACAGGAATAATGAAAAACTGTTTTTT. The rearrangement links TRBV2 to TRBJ1-4; D is possibly TRBD1 (6 bases). With 7 bases removed from V and 4 bases from J, the gap between germline ends came to 13 bases. CDR3 length: 14 residues. The germline V gene encodes CDR1 SNHLY and CDR2 FYNNEI.

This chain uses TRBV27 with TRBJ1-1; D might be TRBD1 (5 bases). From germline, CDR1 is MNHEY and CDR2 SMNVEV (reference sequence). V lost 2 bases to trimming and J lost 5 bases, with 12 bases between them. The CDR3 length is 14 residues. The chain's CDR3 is CASSLEGVWTEAFF. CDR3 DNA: TGTGCCAGCAGTTTAGAAGGGGTTTGGACTGAAGCTTTCTTT.

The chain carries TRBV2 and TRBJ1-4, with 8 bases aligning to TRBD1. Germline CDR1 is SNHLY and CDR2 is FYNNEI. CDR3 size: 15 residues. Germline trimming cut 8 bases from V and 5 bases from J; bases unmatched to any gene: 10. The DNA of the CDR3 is TGTGCCAGCCGGACAGGGACCCTACTCAATGAAAAACTGTTTTTT. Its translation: CASRTGTLLNEKLFF.

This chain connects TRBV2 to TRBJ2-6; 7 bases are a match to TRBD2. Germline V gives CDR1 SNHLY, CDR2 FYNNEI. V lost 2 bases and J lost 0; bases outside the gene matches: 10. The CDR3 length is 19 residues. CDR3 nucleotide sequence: TGTGCCAGCAGTGAACGGGCACTAGCGACAAGCTCTGGGGCCAACGTCCTGACTTTC. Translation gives CASSERALATSSGANVLTF.

In DNA form, the CDR3 reads TGTGCCAGTAGTATGTCAGGGGCCTTTACTGGCACAGATACGCAGTATTTT. Amino acid sequence: CASSMSGAFTGTDTQYF. V usage is TRBV19 and J usage is TRBJ2-3, with D possibly TRBD1 on 6 matching bases. Trimming left V 3 bases short and J 1 base short, with 17 bases between. Germline assignment: CDR1 LNHDA and CDR2 SQIVND (reference sequence). The CDR3 sequence is 17 residues long. Based on the CDR3 plus reference TRBV19 and TRBJ2-3, the full variable domain is DGGITQSPKYLFRKEGQNVTLSCEQNLNHDAMYWYRQDPGQGLRLIYYSQIVNDFQKGDIAEGYSVSREKKESFPLTVTSAQKNPTAFYLCASSMSGAFTGTDTQYFGPGTRLTVL.

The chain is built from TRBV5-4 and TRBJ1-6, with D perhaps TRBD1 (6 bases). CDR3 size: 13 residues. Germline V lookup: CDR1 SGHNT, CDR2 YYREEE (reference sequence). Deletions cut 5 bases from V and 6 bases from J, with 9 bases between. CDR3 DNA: TGTGCCAGCAGGGGGGCAGGTAATTCACCCCTCCACTTT. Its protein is CASRGAGNSPLHF.

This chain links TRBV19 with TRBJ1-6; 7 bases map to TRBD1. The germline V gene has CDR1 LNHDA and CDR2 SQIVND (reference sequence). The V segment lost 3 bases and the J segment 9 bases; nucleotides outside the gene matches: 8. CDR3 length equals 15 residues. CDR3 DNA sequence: TGTGCCAGTAGTATCGGAGGGGACAGTGGTTCACCCCTCCACTTT. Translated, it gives CASSIGGDSGSPLHF.

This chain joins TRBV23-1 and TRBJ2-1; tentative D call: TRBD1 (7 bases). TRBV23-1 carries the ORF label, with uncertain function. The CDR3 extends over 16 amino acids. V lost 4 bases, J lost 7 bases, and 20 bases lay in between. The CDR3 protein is CASSPLRDRPCNEQFF. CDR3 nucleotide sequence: TGCGCCAGCAGTCCCCTGCGGGACAGACCATGTAATGAGCAGTTCTTC.

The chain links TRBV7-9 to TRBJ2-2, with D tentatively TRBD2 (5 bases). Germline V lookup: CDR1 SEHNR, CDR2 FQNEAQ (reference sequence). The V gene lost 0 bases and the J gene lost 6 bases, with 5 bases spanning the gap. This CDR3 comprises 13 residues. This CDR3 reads CASSLAEAGELFF. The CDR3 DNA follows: TGTGCCAGCAGCTTAGCGGAGGCCGGGGAGCTGTTTTTT.

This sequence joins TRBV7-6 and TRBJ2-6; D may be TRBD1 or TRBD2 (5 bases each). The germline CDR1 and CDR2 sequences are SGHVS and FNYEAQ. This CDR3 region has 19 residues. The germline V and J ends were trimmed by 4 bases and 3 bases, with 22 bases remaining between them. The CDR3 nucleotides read TGTGCCAGCAGCTCCGAGAAGGGCAGGGAGTACTTTGGGGCCAACGTCCTGACTTTC. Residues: CASSSEKGREYFGANVLTF. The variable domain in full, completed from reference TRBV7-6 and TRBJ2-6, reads GAGVSQSPRYKVTKRGQDVALRCDPISGHVSLYWYRQALGQGPEFLTYFNYEAQQDKSGLPNDRFSAERPEGSISTLTIQRTEQRDSAMYRCASSSEKGREYFGANVLTFGAGSRLTVL.

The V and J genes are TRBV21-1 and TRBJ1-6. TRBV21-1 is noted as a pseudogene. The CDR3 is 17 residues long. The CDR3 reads CASSKARDYLEHSPLHF. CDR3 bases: TGTGCCAGCAGCAAGGCCCGGGACTACCTGGAGCATTCACCCCTCCACTTT.

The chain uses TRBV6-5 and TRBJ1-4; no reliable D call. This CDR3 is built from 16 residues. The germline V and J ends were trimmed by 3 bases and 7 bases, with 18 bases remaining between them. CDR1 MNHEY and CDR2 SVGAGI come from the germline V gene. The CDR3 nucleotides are TGTGCCAGCAGTTATGCGAACCGGGATATGTGTGAAAAACTGTTTTTT. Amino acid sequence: CASSYANRDMCEKLFF.

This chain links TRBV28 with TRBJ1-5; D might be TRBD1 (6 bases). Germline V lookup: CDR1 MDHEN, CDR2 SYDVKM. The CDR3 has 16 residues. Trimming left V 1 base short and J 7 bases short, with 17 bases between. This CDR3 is CASSLFPGVRGQPQHF. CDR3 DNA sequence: TGTGCCAGCAGTTTATTTCCAGGGGTGAGAGGACAGCCCCAGCATTTT.

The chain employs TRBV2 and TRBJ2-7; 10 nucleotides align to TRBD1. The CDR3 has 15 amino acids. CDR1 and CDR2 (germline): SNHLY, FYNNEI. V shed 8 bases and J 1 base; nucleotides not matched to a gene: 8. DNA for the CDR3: TGTGCCAGCGAGGGGACAGGGGCCCAGTCCTACGAGCAGTACTTC. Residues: CASEGTGAQSYEQYF.

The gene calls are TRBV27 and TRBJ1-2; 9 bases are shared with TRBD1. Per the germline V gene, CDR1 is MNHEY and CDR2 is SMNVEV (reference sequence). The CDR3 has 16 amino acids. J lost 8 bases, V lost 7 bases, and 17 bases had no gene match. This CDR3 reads CASKPGTGYDFGGYTF. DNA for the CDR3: TGTGCCAGCAAACCTGGGACAGGGTATGATTTCGGCGGCTACACCTTC.

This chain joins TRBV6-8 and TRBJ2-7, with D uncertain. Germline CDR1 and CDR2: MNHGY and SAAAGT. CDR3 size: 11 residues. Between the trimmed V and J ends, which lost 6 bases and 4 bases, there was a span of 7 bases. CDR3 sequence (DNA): TGTGCCAGCAGCCAGTATTACGAGCAGTACTTC. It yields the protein CASSQYYEQYF.

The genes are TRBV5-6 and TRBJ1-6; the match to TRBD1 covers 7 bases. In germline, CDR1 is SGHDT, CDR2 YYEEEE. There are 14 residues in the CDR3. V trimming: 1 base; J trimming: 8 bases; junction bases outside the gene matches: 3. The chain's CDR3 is CASSLPGGHSPLHF. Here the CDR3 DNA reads TGTGCCAGCAGCTTGCCAGGGGGTCATTCACCCCTCCACTTT.

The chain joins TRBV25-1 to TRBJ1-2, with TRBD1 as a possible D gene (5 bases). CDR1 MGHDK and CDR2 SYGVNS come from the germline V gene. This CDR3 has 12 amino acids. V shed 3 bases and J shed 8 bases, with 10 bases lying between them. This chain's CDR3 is CASSEGVLGYTF. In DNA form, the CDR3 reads TGTGCCAGCAGTGAGGGGGTTTTGGGCTACACCTTC.

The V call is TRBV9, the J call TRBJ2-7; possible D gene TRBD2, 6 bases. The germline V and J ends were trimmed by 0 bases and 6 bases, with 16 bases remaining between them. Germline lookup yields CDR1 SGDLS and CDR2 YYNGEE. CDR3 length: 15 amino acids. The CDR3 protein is CASSVDPRLGGEQYF. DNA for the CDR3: TGTGCCAGCAGCGTAGACCCTCGGCTGGGGGGCGAGCAGTACTTC.

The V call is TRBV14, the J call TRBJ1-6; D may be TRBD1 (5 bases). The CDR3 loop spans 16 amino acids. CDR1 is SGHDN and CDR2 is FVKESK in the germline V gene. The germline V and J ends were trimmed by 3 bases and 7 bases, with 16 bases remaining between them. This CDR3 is CASSQWGSLGNSPLHF. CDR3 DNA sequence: TGTGCCAGCAGCCAGTGGGGCTCCTTAGGGAATTCACCCCTCCACTTT.

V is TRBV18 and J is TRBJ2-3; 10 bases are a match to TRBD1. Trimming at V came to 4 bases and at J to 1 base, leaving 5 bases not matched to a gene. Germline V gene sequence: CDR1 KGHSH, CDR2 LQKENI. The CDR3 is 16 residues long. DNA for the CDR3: TGTGCCAGCTCACTATCCGGGACAGGGGGCACAGATACGCAGTATTTT. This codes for CASSLSGTGGTDTQYF.

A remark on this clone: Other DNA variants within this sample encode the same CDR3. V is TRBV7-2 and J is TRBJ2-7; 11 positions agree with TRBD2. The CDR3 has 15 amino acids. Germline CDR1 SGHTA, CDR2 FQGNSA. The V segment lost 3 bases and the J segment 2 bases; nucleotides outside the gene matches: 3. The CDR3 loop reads CASSFTSGGAYEQYF. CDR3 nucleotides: TGTGCCAGCAGCTTCACTAGCGGGGGCGCCTACGAGCAGTACTTC.

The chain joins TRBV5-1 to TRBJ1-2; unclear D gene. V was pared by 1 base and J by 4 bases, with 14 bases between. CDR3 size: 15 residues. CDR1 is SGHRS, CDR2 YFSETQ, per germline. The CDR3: CASSLSGDTLYGYTF. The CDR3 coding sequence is TGCGCCAGCAGCTTGTCGGGCGACACTCTCTATGGCTACACCTTC.